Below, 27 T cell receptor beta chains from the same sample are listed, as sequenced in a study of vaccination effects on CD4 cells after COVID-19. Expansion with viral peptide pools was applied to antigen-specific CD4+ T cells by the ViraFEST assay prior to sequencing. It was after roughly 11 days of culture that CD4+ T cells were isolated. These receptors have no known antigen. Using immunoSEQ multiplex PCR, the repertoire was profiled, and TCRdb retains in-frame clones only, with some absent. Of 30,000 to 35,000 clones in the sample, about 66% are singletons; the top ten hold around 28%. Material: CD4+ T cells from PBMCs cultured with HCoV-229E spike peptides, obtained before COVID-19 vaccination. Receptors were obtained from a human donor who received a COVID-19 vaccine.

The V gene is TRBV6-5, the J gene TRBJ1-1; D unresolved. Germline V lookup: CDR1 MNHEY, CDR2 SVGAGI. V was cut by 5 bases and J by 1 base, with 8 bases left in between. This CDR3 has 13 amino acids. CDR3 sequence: CASSPFGNTEAFF. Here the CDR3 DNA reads TGTGCCAGCAGTCCGTTCGGGAACACTGAAGCTTTCTTT.

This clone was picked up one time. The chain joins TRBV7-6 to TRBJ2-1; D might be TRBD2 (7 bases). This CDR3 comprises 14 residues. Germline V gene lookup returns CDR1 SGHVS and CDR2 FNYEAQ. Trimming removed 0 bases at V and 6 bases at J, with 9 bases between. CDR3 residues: CASSLARGANEQFF. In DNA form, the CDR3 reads TGTGCCAGCAGCTTAGCCCGGGGGGCCAATGAGCAGTTCTTC.

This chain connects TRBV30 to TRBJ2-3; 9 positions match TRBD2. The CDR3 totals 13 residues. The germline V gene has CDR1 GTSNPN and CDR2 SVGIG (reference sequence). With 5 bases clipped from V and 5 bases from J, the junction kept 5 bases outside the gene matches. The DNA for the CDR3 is TGTGCCTGGGGCGGGGGGGCGATAGATACGCAGTATTTT. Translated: CAWGGGAIDTQYF.

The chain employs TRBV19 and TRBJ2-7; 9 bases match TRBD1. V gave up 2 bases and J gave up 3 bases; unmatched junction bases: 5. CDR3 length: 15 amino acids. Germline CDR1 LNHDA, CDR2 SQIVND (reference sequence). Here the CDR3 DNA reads TGTGCCAGTAGTATATCGGGACAGGGCGGCTACGAGCAGTACTTC. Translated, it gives CASSISGQGGYEQYF.

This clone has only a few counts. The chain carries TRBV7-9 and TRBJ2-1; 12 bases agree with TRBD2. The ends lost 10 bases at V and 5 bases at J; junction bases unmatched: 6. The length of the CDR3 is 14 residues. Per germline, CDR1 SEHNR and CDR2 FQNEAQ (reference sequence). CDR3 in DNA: TGTGCCACTACACTAGCGGGAGGCCACAATGAGCAGTTCTTC. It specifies CATTLAGGHNEQFF.

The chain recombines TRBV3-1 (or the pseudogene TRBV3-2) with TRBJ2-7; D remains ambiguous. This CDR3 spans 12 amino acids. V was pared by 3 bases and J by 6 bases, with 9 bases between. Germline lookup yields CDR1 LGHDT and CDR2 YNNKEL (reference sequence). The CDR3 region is CASSHNSGEQYF. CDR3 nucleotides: TGTGCCAGCAGCCATAACTCAGGCGAGCAGTACTTC.

The CDR3 is CASSIPRQGSSSGANVLTF. DNA for the CDR3: TGTGCCAGTAGTATTCCCCGACAGGGGTCGAGCTCTGGGGCCAACGTCCTGACTTTC. V and J are TRBV19 and TRBJ2-6; the match to TRBD1 covers 8 bases. Trimming cost V 3 bases and J 0 bases; bases outside gene matches: 10. CDR3 length: 19 residues. Per germline, CDR1 LNHDA and CDR2 SQIVND (reference sequence).

The CDR3 DNA reads as TGCGCCAGCAGCTTGGTTGTTAGCGGGGAGTACCAAGAGACCCAGTACTTC. Translating gives CASSLVVSGEYQETQYF. V usage is TRBV5-1 and J usage is TRBJ2-5, with 8 nucleotides matching TRBD2. The V gene's germline CDR1 is SGHRS and CDR2 YFSETQ. J gave up 0 bases and V 0 bases, and 7 bases lay outside the gene matches. This CDR3 region has 17 residues.

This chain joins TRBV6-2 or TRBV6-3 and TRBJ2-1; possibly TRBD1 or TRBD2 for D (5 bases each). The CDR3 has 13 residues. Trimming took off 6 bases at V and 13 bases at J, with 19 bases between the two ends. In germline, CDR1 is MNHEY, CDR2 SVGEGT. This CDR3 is CASSSGSGTRQFF. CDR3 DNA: TGTGCCAGCAGCTCCGGATCCGGGACGCGTCAGTTCTTC.

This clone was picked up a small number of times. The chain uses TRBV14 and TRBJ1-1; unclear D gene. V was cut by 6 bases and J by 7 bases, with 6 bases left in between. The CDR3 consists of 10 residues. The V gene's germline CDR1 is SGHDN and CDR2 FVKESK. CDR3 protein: CASRQNEAFF. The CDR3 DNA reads TGTGCCAGCAGGCAAAATGAAGCTTTCTTT.

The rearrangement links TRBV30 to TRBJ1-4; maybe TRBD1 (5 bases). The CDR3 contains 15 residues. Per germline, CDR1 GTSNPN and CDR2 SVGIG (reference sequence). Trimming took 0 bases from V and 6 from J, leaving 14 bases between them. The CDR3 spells CAWSVQARDDEKLFF. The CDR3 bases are TGTGCCTGGAGTGTACAGGCTAGGGATGATGAAAAACTGTTTTTT.

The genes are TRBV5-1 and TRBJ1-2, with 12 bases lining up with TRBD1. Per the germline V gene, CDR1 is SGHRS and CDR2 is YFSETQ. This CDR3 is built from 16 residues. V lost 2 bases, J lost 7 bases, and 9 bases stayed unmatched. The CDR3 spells CASSFEPGQGAVGYTF. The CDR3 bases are TGCGCCAGCAGCTTCGAGCCGGGACAGGGGGCCGTTGGCTACACCTTC. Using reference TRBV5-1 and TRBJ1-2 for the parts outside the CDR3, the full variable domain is KAGVTQTPRYLIKTRGQQVTLSCSPISGHRSVSWYQQTPGQGLQFLFEYFSETQRNKGNFPGRFSGRQFSNSRSEMNVSTLELGDSALYLCASSFEPGQGAVGYTFGSGTRLTVV.

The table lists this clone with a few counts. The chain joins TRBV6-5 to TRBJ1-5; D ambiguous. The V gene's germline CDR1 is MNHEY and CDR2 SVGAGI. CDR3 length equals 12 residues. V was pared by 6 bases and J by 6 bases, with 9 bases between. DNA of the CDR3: TGTGCCAGCAGGGTGGGATCTCAGCCCCAGCATTTT. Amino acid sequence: CASRVGSQPQHF.

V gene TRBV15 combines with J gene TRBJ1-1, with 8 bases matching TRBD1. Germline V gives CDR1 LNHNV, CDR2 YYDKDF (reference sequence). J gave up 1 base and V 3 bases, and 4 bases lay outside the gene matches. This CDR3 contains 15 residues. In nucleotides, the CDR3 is TGTGCCACCAGCAGGGGTGGACAGGGGAACACTGAAGCTTTCTTT. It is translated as CATSRGGQGNTEAFF.

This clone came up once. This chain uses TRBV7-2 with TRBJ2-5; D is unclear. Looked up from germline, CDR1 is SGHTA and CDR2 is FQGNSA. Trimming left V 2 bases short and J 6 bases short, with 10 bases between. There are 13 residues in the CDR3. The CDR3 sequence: CASSLFSEKTQYF. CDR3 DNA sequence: TGTGCCAGCAGCTTATTCTCCGAGAAGACCCAGTACTTC.

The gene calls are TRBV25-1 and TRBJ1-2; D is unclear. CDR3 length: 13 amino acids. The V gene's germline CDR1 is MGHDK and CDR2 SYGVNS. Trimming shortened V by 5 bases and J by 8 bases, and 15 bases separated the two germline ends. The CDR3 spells CASSTYGEGGYTF. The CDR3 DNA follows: TGTGCCAGCAGTACATATGGGGAGGGAGGCTACACCTTC.

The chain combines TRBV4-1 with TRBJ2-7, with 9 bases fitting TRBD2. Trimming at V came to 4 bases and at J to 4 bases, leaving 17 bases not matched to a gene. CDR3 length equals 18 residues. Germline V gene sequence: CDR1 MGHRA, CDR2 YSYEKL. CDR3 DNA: TGCGCCAGCAGCCCATGGGGCCGCGGGGGGGCAGATACATACGAGCAGTACTTC. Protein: CASSPWGRGGADTYEQYF.

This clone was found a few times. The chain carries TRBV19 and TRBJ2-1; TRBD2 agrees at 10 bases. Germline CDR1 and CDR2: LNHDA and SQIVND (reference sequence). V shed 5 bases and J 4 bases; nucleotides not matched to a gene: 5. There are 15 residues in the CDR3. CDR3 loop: CASSGWTSGYNEQFF. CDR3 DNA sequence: TGTGCCAGTAGTGGGTGGACTAGCGGATACAATGAGCAGTTCTTC.

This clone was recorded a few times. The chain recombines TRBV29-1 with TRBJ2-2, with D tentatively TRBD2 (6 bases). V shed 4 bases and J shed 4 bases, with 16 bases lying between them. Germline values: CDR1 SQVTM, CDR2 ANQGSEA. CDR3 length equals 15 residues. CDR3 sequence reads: CSVGSSVMSTGELFF. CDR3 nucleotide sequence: TGCAGCGTTGGTTCTAGCGTGATGTCCACCGGGGAGCTGTTTTTT.

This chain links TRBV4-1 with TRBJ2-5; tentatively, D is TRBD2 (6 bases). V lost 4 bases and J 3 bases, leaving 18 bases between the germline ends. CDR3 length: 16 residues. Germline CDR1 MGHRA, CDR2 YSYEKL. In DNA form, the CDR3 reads TGCGCCAGCAGCCCCCTTGGAGGGTCAGTGAAAGAGACCCAGTACTTC. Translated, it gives CASSPLGGSVKETQYF.

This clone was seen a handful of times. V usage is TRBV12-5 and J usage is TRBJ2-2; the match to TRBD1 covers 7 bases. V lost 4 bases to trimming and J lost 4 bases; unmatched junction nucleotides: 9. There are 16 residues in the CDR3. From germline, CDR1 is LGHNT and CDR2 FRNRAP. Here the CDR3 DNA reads TGTGCTAGTGGTTCGCCGACAGGGCGAGGCACCGGGGAGCTGTTTTTT. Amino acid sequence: CASGSPTGRGTGELFF. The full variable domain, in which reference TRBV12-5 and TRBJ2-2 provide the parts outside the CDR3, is DARVTQTPRHKVTEMGQEVTMRCQPILGHNTVFWYRQTMMQGLELLAYFRNRAPLDDSGMPKDRFSAEMPDATLATLKIQPSEPRDSAVYFCASGSPTGRGTGELFFGEGSRLTVL.

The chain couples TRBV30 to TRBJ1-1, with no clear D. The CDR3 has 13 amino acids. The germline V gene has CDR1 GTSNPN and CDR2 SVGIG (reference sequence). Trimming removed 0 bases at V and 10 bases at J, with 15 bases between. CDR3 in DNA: TGTGCCTGGAGTGTACGGCTCTTCCAGACAGCTTTCTTT. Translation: CAWSVRLFQTAFF.

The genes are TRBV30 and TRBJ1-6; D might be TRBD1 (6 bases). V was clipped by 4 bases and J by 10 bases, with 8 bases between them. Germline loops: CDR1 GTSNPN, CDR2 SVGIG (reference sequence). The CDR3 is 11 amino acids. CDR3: CAWNRESPLHF. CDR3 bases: TGTGCCTGGAACAGGGAATCACCCCTCCACTTT.

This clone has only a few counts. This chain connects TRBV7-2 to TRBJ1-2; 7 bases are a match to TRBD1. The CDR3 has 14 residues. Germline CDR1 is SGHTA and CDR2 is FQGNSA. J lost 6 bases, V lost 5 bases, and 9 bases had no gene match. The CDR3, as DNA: TGTGCCAGCAGCGTCTCAACAGGGGCGGATGGCTACACCTTC. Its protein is CASSVSTGADGYTF. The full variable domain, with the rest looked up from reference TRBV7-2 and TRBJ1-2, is GAGVSQSPSNKVTEKGKDVELRCDPISGHTALYWYRQSLGQGLEFLIYFQGNSAPDKSGLPSDRFSAERTGGSVSTLTIQRTQQEDSAVYLCASSVSTGADGYTFGSGTRLTVV.

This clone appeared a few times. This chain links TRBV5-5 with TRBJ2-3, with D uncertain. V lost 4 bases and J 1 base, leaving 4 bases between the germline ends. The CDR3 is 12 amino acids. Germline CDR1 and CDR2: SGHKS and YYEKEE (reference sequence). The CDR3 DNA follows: TGTGCCAGCAGCACCGGCACAGATACGCAGTATTTT. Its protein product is CASSTGTDTQYF.

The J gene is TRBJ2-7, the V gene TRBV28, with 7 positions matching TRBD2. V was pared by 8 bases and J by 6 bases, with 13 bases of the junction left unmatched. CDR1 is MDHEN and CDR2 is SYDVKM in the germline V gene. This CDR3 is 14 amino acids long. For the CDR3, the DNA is TGTGCCAGCTCCACCCCAGGGCGACTAGCCGAGCAGTACTTC. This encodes CASSTPGRLAEQYF.

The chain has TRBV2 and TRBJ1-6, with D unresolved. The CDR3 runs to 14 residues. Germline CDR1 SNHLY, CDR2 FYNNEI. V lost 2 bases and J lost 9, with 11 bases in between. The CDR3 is CASSERVFSSPLHF. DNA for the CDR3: TGTGCCAGCAGTGAACGGGTTTTCAGTTCACCCCTCCACTTT.